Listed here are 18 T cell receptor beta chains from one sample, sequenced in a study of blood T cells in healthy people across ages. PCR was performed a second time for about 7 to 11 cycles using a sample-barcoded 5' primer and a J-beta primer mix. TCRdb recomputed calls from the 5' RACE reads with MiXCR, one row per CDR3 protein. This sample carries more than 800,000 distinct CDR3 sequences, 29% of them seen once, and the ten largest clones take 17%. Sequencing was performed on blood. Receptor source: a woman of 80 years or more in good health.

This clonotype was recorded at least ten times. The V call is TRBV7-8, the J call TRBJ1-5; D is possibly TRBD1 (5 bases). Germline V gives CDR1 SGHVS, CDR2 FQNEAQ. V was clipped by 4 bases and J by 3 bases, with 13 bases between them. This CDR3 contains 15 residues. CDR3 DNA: TGTGCCAGCAGCTCGACAGACTACCCCAATCAGCCCCAGCATTTT. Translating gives CASSSTDYPNQPQHF.

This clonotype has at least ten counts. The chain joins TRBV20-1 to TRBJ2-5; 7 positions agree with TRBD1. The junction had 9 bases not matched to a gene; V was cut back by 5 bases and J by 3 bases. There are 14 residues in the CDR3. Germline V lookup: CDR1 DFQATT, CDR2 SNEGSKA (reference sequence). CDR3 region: CSAGDSFFKETQYF. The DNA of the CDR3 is TGCAGTGCTGGGGACAGCTTTTTCAAAGAGACCCAGTACTTC.

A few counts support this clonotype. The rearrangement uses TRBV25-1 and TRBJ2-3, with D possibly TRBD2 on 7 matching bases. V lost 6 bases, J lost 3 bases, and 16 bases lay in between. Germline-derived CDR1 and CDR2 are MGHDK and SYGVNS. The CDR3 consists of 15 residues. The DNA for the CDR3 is TGTGCCAGCAGCTCGGGGGGACAAATTACAGATACGCAGTATTTT. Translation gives CASSSGGQITDTQYF.

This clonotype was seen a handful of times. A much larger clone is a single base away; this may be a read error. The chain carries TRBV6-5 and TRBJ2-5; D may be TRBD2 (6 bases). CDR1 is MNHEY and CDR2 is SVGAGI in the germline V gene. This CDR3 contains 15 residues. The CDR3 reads CVSSSADREQETQYF. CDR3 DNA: TGTGTCAGCAGTTCCGCAGACCGGGAGCAAGAGACCCAGTACTTC.

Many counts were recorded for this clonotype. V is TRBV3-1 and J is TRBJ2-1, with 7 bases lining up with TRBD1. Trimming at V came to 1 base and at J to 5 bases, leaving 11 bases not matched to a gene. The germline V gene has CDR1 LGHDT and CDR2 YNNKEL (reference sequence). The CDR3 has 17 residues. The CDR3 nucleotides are TGTGCCAGCAGCCAAGTACTACGACAGGGAAGGGACAATGAGCAGTTCTTC. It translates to CASSQVLRQGRDNEQFF.

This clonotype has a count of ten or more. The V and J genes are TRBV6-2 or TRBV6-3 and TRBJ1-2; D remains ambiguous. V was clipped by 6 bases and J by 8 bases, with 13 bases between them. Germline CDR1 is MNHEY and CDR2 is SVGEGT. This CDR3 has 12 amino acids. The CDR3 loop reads CASSGAVGGYTF. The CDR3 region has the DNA TGTGCCAGCAGCGGCGCGGTTGGGGGCTACACCTTC.

As DNA, the CDR3 is TGTGCCAGCAGTTATTCGCTGACAGGGGGATTTGAAAAACTGTTTTTT. As protein: CASSYSLTGGFEKLFF. The J gene is TRBJ1-4, the V gene TRBV5-6, with TRBD1 matching over 9 bases. V shed 5 bases and J 7 bases; nucleotides not matched to a gene: 12. CDR1 and CDR2 (germline): SGHDT, YYEEEE. This CDR3 comprises 16 residues.

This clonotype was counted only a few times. CDR3 amino acids: CASSLGFTGETQYF. The CDR3 coding sequence is TGTGCCAGCAGCTTAGGGTTTACTGGGGAGACCCAGTACTTC. The chain links TRBV11-1 to TRBJ2-5; D unresolved. The germline V gene encodes CDR1 SGHAT and CDR2 FQDESV (reference sequence). Trimming removed 1 base at V and 5 bases at J, with 11 bases between. The CDR3 is 14 amino acids.

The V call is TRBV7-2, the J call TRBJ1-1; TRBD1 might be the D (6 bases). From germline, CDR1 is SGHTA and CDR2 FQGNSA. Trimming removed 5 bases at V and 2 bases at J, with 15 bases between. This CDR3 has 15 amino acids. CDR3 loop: CASSRDKGFNTEAFF. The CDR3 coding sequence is TGTGCCAGCAGCCGGGACAAGGGTTTCAACACTGAAGCTTTCTTT.

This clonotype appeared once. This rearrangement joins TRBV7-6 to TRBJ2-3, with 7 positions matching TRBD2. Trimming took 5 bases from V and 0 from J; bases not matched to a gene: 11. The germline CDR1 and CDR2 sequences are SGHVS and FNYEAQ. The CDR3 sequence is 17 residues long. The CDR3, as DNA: TGTGCCAGCAGCCCACTTCTGAGCGGGGAAAGCACAGATACGCAGTATTTT. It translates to CASSPLLSGESTDTQYF.

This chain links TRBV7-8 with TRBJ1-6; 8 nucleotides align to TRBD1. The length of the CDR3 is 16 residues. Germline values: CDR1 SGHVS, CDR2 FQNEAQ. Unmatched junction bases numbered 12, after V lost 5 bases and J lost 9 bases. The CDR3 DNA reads TGTGCCAGCAGCCGCGGACAGGGCCGAGAGGGTTCACCCCTCCACTTT. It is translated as CASSRGQGREGSPLHF.

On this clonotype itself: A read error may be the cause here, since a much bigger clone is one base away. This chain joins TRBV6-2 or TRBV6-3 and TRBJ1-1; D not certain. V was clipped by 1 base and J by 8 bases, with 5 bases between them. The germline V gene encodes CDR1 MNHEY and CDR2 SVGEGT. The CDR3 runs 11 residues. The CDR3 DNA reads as TGTGCCAGCAGTTACTGCGGGGAAGCTTTCTTT. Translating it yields CASSYCGEAFF.

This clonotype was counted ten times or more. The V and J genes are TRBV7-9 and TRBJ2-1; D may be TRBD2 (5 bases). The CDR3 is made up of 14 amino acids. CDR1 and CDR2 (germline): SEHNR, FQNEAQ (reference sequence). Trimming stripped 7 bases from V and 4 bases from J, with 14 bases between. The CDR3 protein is CASTRELVYNEQFF. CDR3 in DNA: TGTGCCAGCACCAGAGAACTAGTATACAATGAGCAGTTCTTC.

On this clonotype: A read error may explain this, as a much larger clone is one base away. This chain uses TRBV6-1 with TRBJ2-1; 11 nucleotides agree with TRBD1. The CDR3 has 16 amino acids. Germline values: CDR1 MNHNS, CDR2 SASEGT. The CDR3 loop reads CASRRIGQGAYSEQFF. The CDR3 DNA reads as TGTGCCAGCAGAAGAATAGGACAGGGGGCTTACAGTGAGCAGTTCTTC.

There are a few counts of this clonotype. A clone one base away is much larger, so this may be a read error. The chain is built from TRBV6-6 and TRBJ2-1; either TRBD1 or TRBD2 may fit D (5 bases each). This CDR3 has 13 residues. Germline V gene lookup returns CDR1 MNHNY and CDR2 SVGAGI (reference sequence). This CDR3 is CASSYGTYNGQFF. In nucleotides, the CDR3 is TGTGCCAGCAGTTACGGGACCTACAATGGGCAGTTCTTC.

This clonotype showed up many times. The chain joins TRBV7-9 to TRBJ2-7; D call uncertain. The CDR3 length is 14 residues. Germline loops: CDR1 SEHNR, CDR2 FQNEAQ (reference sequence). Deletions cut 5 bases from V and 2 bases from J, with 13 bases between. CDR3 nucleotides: TGTGCCAGCAGCACCATAGAGCCCCCCTACGAGCAGTACTTC. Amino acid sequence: CASSTIEPPYEQYF. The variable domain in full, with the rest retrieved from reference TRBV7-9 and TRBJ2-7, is DTGVSQNPRHKITKRGQNVTFRCDPISEHNRLYWYRQTLGQGPEFLTYFQNEAQLEKSRLLSDRFSAERPKGSFSTLEIQRTEQGDSAMYLCASSTIEPPYEQYFGPGTRLTVT.

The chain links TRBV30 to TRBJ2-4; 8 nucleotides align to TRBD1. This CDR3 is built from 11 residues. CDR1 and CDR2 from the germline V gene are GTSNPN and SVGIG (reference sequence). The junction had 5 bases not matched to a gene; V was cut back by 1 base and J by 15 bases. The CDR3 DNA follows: TGTGCCTGGAGTGGGGGACAGGTGAGGTACTTC. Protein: CAWSGGQVRYF.

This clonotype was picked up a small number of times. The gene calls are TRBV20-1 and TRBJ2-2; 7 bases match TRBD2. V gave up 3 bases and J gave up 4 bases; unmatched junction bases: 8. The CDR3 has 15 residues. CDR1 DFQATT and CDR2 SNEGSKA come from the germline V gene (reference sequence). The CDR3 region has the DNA TGCAGTGCTAGGGCGGGACTACACCCCACCGGGGAGCTGTTTTTT. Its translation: CSARAGLHPTGELFF.